What follows describes a single T cell receptor (beta chain). Trimming took 0 bases from V and 11 from J, leaving 16 bases between them. The CDR3 is 14 residues long. The germline V gene has CDR1 MNHNS and CDR2 SASEGT. Profiling relied on immunoSEQ multiplex PCR, and the TCRdb table lists in-frame clones only, not all of them. The sample has 950,000 to 1,300,000 clones, 60% to 80% seen once. The data stem from a study of shared clonotypes between healthy human individuals. In the CD4+ fraction, cells were divided into CD45RA+ naive and CD45RA-negative memory subsets. The sample comprised memory CD4+ T cells sorted from blood. Regarding subset: CD45RA-negative fraction. The gene calls are TRBV6-1 and TRBJ1-1; the D gene is possibly TRBD1 (6 bases). The source is a young man in good health. The CDR3 sequence: CASSEAGGARLAFF. The CDR3 DNA is TGTGCCAGCAGTGAAGCGGGGGGGGCGCGTCTCGCTTTCTTT.